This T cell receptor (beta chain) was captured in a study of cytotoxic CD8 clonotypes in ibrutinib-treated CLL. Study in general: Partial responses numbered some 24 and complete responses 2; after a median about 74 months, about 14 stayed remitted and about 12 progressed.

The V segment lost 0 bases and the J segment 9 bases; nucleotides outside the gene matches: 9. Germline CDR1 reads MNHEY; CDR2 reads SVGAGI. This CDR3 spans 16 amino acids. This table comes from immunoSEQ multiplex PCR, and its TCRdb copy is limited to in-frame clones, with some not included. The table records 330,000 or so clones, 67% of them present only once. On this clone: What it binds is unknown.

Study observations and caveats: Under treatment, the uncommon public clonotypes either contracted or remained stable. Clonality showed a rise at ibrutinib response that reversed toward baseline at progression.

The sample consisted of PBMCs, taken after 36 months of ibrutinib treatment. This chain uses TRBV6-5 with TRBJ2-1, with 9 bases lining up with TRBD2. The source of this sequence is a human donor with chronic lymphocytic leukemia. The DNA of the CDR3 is TGTGCCAGCAGTTACTCATTGCCTAGCGGGACGGGTGAGCAGTTCTTC. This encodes CASSYSLPSGTGEQFF.